A selection of T cell receptor beta chains follows, all from one sample in a study of read filtering for tumor transcriptome and immune sequencing. Via MiXCR, TCRdb re-called the reads, giving one row per CDR3 protein. The sample has some 140,000 distinct CDR3 sequences; around 13% are singletons. Material: a population of CD138-negative cells sorted from bone marrow. The receptors shown here come from a donor at least 40 years old with multiple myeloma. Each CDR3 is given with its conserved first and last residue. A D gene is named only where the DNA matches it firmly. Part of the rows lack a size; the others show once, few, many or a class for expanded clones.

abundance: many
j_gene: TRBJ2-5
v_gene: TRBV13
d_gene: NA
CDR3nt: TGTGCCAGCAGCACCCCTGTTGGGACCGAAGAGACCCAGTACTTC
CDR3aa: CASSTPVGTEETQYF

abundance: many
j_gene: TRBJ2-5
v_gene: TRBV7-9
d_gene: NA
CDR3nt: TGTGCCAGCAGCTTGGTGGGGCAGGAGACCCAGTACTTC
CDR3aa: CASSLVGQETQYF

abundance: many
j_gene: TRBJ1-1
v_gene: TRBV20-1
d_gene: NA
CDR3nt: TGCAGTGCTAGACCGGGGACGGGGTCTGAAGCTTTCTTT
CDR3aa: CSARPGTGSEAFF

abundance: NA
j_gene: TRBJ2-2
v_gene: TRBV7-3
d_gene: NA
CDR3nt: TGTGCCAGCAGCTCCCGGCCCCAGGATAACACCGGGGAGCTGTTTTTT
CDR3aa: CASSSRPQDNTGELFF

abundance: many
j_gene: TRBJ2-1
v_gene: TRBV12-5
d_gene: NA
CDR3nt: TGTGCTAGTGGTTTGGTAGCGGGCGATGAGCAGTTCTTC
CDR3aa: CASGLVAGDEQFF

abundance: many
j_gene: TRBJ2-1
v_gene: TRBV15
d_gene: NA
CDR3nt: TGTGCCACCAGCAGAGATTCGATTGAGCAGTTCTTC
CDR3aa: CATSRDSIEQFF

abundance: few
j_gene: TRBJ2-1
v_gene: TRBV5-6
d_gene: NA
CDR3nt: TGTGCCAGCAGCAGTTCGACAGAAAGCTCCTACAATGAGCAGTTCTTC
CDR3aa: CASSSSTESSYNEQFF

abundance: many
j_gene: TRBJ1-1
v_gene: TRBV11-1
d_gene: TRBD1
CDR3nt: TGTGCCAGCAGCGGGACAGGGGATCAAGCTTTCTTT
CDR3aa: CASSGTGDQAFF

abundance: many
j_gene: TRBJ2-1
v_gene: TRBV6-2/TRBV6-3
d_gene: TRBD2
CDR3nt: TGTGCCAGCACAATAGCGGGTAGCCACAATGAGCAGTTCTTC
CDR3aa: CASTIAGSHNEQFF

abundance: many
j_gene: TRBJ2-6
v_gene: TRBV11-3
d_gene: NA
CDR3nt: TGTGCCAGCAGCTTAATTCGTCAGGGAGCTGGGGCCAACGTCCTGACTTTC
CDR3aa: CASSLIRQGAGANVLTF

abundance: many
j_gene: TRBJ2-1
v_gene: TRBV7-9
d_gene: NA
CDR3nt: TGTGCCAGCAGCTCCCCCGGGAATGCCTACAATGAGCAGTTCTTC
CDR3aa: CASSSPGNAYNEQFF

abundance: many
j_gene: TRBJ1-1
v_gene: TRBV6-6
d_gene: NA
CDR3nt: TGTGCCAGCAGTTACTCGGGGAGGGAAGCTTTCTTT
CDR3aa: CASSYSGREAFF

abundance: NA
j_gene: TRBJ1-3
v_gene: TRBV9
d_gene: NA
CDR3nt: TGTGCCAGCAGCGTAGAGGGCAGCTCTGGAAACACCATATATTTT
CDR3aa: CASSVEGSSGNTIYF

abundance: many
j_gene: TRBJ2-7
v_gene: TRBV5-1
d_gene: TRBD2
CDR3nt: TGCGCCAGCAGCTTGGAAGGTACGGGAGGACGCGAGCAGTACTTC
CDR3aa: CASSLEGTGGREQYF

abundance: few
j_gene: TRBJ2-1
v_gene: TRBV9
d_gene: TRBD2
CDR3nt: TGTGCCAGCGCTAGCGGGAGGGCCATATCCTACAATGAGCAGTTCTTC
CDR3aa: CASASGRAISYNEQFF

abundance: many
j_gene: TRBJ1-2
v_gene: TRBV20-1
d_gene: NA
CDR3nt: TGCAGTGCTCGTACTTCGGGGGCTGAGAACACTAACTATGGCTACACCTTC
CDR3aa: CSARTSGAENTNYGYTF

abundance: NA
j_gene: TRBJ2-5
v_gene: TRBV18
d_gene: TRBD2
CDR3nt: TGTGCCAGCTCACCCCCGGCTAGCGGGGCCTCAGGGACCCAGTACTTC
CDR3aa: CASSPPASGASGTQYF

abundance: many
j_gene: TRBJ2-7
v_gene: TRBV18
d_gene: TRBD2
CDR3nt: TGTGCCAGCTCACTAGGACTAGCTCGAAGCGAGCAGTACTTC
CDR3aa: CASSLGLARSEQYF

abundance: many
j_gene: TRBJ2-5
v_gene: TRBV6-5
d_gene: NA
CDR3nt: TGTGCCAGCAGTTACTCAACAGTTTTCCAAGAGACCCAGTACTTC
CDR3aa: CASSYSTVFQETQYF

abundance: many
j_gene: TRBJ2-7
v_gene: TRBV15
d_gene: TRBD1
CDR3nt: TGTGCCACCAGCTCCCGGGACAGGAGCTCCTACGAGCAGTACTTC
CDR3aa: CATSSRDRSSYEQYF

abundance: many
j_gene: TRBJ2-5
v_gene: TRBV5-5
d_gene: NA
CDR3nt: TGTGCCAGCAGCTTGTTGGGGGAGTACCAAGAGACCCAGTACTTC
CDR3aa: CASSLLGEYQETQYF

abundance: many
j_gene: TRBJ2-2
v_gene: TRBV7-9
d_gene: NA
CDR3nt: TGTGCCAGCAGCTCCTCGGACAGCCGGAACACCGGGGAGCTGTTTTTT
CDR3aa: CASSSSDSRNTGELFF

abundance: many
j_gene: TRBJ2-1
v_gene: TRBV29-1
d_gene: TRBD2
CDR3nt: TGCAGCCCCGGGACTAGCGATGAGCAGTTCTTC
CDR3aa: CSPGTSDEQFF

abundance: NA
j_gene: TRBJ2-1
v_gene: TRBV24-1
d_gene: NA
CDR3nt: TGTGCCACCAGTGATTGGAGCAACGAGTTCTTC
CDR3aa: CATSDWSNEFF

abundance: NA
j_gene: TRBJ2-1
v_gene: TRBV6-2/TRBV6-3
d_gene: TRBD2
CDR3nt: TGTGCCAGCGGCGGACTAGCGAGCGCCGCTAATGAGCAGTCCTTC
CDR3aa: CASGGLASAANEQSF

abundance: many
j_gene: TRBJ1-4
v_gene: TRBV12-3/TRBV12-4
d_gene: NA
CDR3nt: TGTGCCAGCAGTGGCCACACCGCATTTGGGGGTTCTGAAAAACTGTTTTTT
CDR3aa: CASSGHTAFGGSEKLFF

abundance: once
j_gene: TRBJ2-2
v_gene: TRBV7-6
d_gene: NA
CDR3nt: TGTGCCAGCAGCTTAAGTATCGGGAGCCCGGAAACCGGGGAGCTGCTTTTT
CDR3aa: CASSLSIGSPETGELLF

abundance: many
j_gene: TRBJ2-1
v_gene: TRBV20-1
d_gene: TRBD2
CDR3nt: TGCAGTGCTATTGGGACTAGCGGGTCAGAGCAGTTCTTC
CDR3aa: CSAIGTSGSEQFF

abundance: NA
j_gene: TRBJ2-4
v_gene: TRBV29-1
d_gene: TRBD1
CDR3nt: TGCAGCGCACAGGGGGCTGCCAAAAACATTCAGTACTTC
CDR3aa: CSAQGAAKNIQYF

abundance: NA
j_gene: TRBJ2-1
v_gene: TRBV12-3/TRBV12-4
d_gene: NA
CDR3nt: TGTGCCAGCAGTCCTTCCCAGAGTCCATACAATTTGTTCTTC
CDR3aa: CASSPSQSPYNLFF

abundance: many
j_gene: TRBJ2-2
v_gene: TRBV25-1
d_gene: NA
CDR3nt: TGTGCCAGCAGTCCGGGCCCACGGGGGGAGCTGTTTTTT
CDR3aa: CASSPGPRGELFF

abundance: many
j_gene: TRBJ2-1
v_gene: TRBV5-1
d_gene: NA
CDR3nt: TGCGCCAGCAGCTCCGGCGAGTTTAACAATGAGCAGTTCTTC
CDR3aa: CASSSGEFNNEQFF

abundance: many
j_gene: TRBJ2-7
v_gene: TRBV15
d_gene: NA
CDR3nt: TGTGCCACCAGTCAACTTAACGAGCAGTACTTC
CDR3aa: CATSQLNEQYF

abundance: many
j_gene: TRBJ2-3
v_gene: TRBV6-1
d_gene: NA
CDR3nt: TGTGCCAGCAGGCAAGAGCTCACAGATACGCAGTATTTT
CDR3aa: CASRQELTDTQYF

abundance: many
j_gene: TRBJ1-1
v_gene: TRBV4-1
d_gene: NA
CDR3nt: TGCGCCAGCAGCCCGCGGGCAGGAGCCATGAACACTGAAGCTTTCTTT
CDR3aa: CASSPRAGAMNTEAFF

abundance: many
j_gene: TRBJ1-5
v_gene: TRBV6-2/TRBV6-3
d_gene: NA
CDR3nt: TGTGCCAGCAGTTATCCAGGGGGCAATCAGCCCCAGCATTTT
CDR3aa: CASSYPGGNQPQHF

abundance: many
j_gene: TRBJ2-7
v_gene: TRBV3-1
d_gene: NA
CDR3nt: TGTGCCAGCAGCCAAGTTGAGCGCGAGCAGTACTTC
CDR3aa: CASSQVEREQYF